This TCR beta chain was obtained from a study of blood T cell repertoires in COVID-19. About the research overall: The origin of the acute and convalescent COVID-19 samples was the United States, Italy and Spain. T cells, B-cell-depleted T cells, or PBMCs provided the cDNA or gDNA that served as material.

Original processing notes: Using reference gene primer amplification, nucleated cell counts were estimated. Data came from immunoSEQ multiplex PCR; TCRdb stores just in-frame clones and leaves some out. The V and J calls and clone size are taken from that table; D and trimming were inferred from the DNA. Of fewer than 45,000 clones listed, 88% are singletons. This CDR3 is 17 amino acids long. Germline CDR1 and CDR2: MNHEY and SMNVEV (reference sequence). The germline V and J ends were trimmed by 6 bases and 0 bases, with 18 bases remaining between them. The TCR was taken from a human donor in a cohort sampled during active COVID-19. The rearrangement links TRBV27 to TRBJ1-5; perhaps TRBD1 as D (5 bases). Input material: peripheral blood. The CDR3 sequence is CASSALVGDYSNQPQHF. As DNA, the CDR3 is TGTGCCAGCAGCGCGCTCGTTGGGGACTATAGCAATCAGCCCCAGCATTTT.